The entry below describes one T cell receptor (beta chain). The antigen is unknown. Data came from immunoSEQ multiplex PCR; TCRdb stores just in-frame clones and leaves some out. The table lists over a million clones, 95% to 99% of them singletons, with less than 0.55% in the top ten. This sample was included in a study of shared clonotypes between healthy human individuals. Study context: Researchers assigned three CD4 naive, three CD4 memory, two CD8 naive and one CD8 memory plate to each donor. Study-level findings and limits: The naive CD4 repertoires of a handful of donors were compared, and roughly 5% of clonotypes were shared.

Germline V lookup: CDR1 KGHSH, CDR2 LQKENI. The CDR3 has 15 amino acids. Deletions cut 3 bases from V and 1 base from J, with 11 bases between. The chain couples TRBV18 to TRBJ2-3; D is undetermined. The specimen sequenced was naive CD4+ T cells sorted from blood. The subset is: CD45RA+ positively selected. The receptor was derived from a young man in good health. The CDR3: CASSPILSGTDTQYF. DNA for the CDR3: TGTGCCAGCTCACCGATACTTTCCGGCACAGATACGCAGTATTTT. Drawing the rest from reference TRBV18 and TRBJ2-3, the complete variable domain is NAGVMQNPRHLVRRRGQEARLRCSPMKGHSHVYWYRQLPEEGLKFMVYLQKENIIDESGMPKERFSAEFPKEGPSILRIQQVVRGDSAAYFCASSPILSGTDTQYFGPGTRLTVL.